Shown below are 9 T cell receptor beta chains from a single sample sequenced in a study of T cell responses to AZD1222 COVID-19 vaccine. The table came from immunoSEQ multiplex PCR; TCRdb's copy has only in-frame clones and leaves some out. The data show about 110,000 clones, around 85% seen once. The sequencing used peripheral blood, collected on day 0 of AZD1222 vaccination. These receptors all come from an adult in good health.

The chain combines TRBV12-3 or TRBV12-4 with TRBJ1-5; D ambiguous. Trimming took 5 bases from V and 0 from J, leaving 5 bases between them. This CDR3 comprises 13 residues. The CDR3 DNA is TGTGCCAGCAGTGCTGGTAGCAATCAGCCCCAGCATTTT. As protein: CASSAGSNQPQHF.

The chain has TRBV30 and TRBJ1-2; no clear D. The ends were cut back, 1 base at V and 4 bases at J, with 10 bases in the middle. The CDR3 covers 13 residues. Germline lookup yields CDR1 GTSNPN and CDR2 SVGIG (reference sequence). The CDR3 here is CAWSGLTAYGYTF. The CDR3 DNA reads TGTGCCTGGAGTGGATTAACAGCCTATGGCTACACCTTC.

The genes are TRBV15 and TRBJ2-5; D is undetermined. Trimming removed 0 bases at V and 5 bases at J, with 7 bases between. The CDR3 is made up of 13 amino acids. Germline-derived CDR1 and CDR2 are LNHNV and YYDKDF (reference sequence). The CDR3 DNA reads TGTGCCACCAGCAGAGATCGGTTCGAGACCCAGTACTTC. Translation gives CATSRDRFETQYF.

The V call is TRBV19, the J call TRBJ1-1, with a possible D match to TRBD1 (6 bases). The CDR3 is 13 amino acids. The germline V gene has CDR1 LNHDA and CDR2 SQIVND (reference sequence). With 7 bases removed from V and 6 bases from J, the gap between germline ends came to 15 bases. CDR3 amino acids: CASTQTGHPEAFF. The CDR3 DNA reads TGTGCCAGTACCCAAACAGGGCACCCTGAAGCTTTCTTT. The full variable domain, its missing parts supplied by reference TRBV19 and TRBJ1-1, is DGGITQSPKYLFRKEGQNVTLSCEQNLNHDAMYWYRQDPGQGLRLIYYSQIVNDFQKGDIAEGYSVSREKKESFPLTVTSAQKNPTAFYLCASTQTGHPEAFFGQGTRLTVV.

The table lists this clone with a few counts. The chain recombines TRBV10-3 with TRBJ2-7, with TRBD2 matching over 7 bases. The CDR3 covers 15 residues. J was trimmed by 0 bases and V by 8 bases; bases with no gene match: 10. Germline V gene data show CDR1 as ENHRY and CDR2 as SYGVKD. CDR3 in amino acids: CAIGGLLLSSYEQYF. The CDR3 DNA is TGTGCCATCGGGGGACTACTGTTGAGCTCCTACGAGCAGTACTTC.

The rearrangement joins TRBV28 to TRBJ1-1; 10 bases match TRBD1. Germline CDR1 reads MDHEN; CDR2 reads SYDVKM. The ends lost 4 bases at V and 2 bases at J; junction bases unmatched: 4. The CDR3 loop spans 15 amino acids. For the CDR3, the DNA is TGTGCCAGCAGTTCAAGGGACAGGGGAAACACTGAAGCTTTCTTT. Translated: CASSSRDRGNTEAFF. Drawing the rest from reference TRBV28 and TRBJ1-1, the complete variable domain is DVKVTQSSRYLVKRTGEKVFLECVQDMDHENMFWYRQDPGLGLRLIYFSYDVKMKEKGDIPEGYSVSREKKERFSLILESASTNQTSMYLCASSSRDRGNTEAFFGQGTRLTVV.

This chain connects TRBV28 to TRBJ2-7; no clear D. Trimming left V 3 bases short and J 6 bases short, with 9 bases between. The CDR3 runs to 12 residues. Germline-derived CDR1 and CDR2 are MDHEN and SYDVKM. Written as DNA, the CDR3 is TGTGCCAGCAGTTTTGGGTTCGCCGAGCAGTACTTC. Translating it yields CASSFGFAEQYF.

This clone was seen just once. The rearrangement joins TRBV7-2 to TRBJ2-1, with 7 bases aligning to TRBD2. The junction had 6 bases not matched to a gene; V was cut back by 1 base and J by 9 bases. CDR3 length: 14 residues. Looked up from germline, CDR1 is SGHTA and CDR2 is FQGNSA. CDR3: CASSLEGGGFEQFF. DNA for the CDR3: TGTGCCAGCAGCTTAGAAGGCGGGGGTTTTGAGCAGTTCTTC.

The genes are TRBV28 and TRBJ1-2, with 7 bases aligning to TRBD1. Unmatched junction bases numbered 2, after V lost 10 bases and J lost 0 bases. Germline V CDR1 and CDR2: MDHEN, SYDVKM. The CDR3 spans 12 residues. Here the CDR3 DNA reads TGTGCCACCGACAGGGCTAACTATGGCTACACCTTC. Amino acid sequence: CATDRANYGYTF.